This T cell receptor (beta chain) was identified during a study of T cell responses to AZD1222 COVID-19 vaccine. The overall study: The study pooled second doses at about 4 or about 12 weeks.

Trimming left V 6 bases short and J 0 bases short, with 7 bases between. Looked up from germline, CDR1 is MNHEY and CDR2 is SVGAGI. The CDR3 loop spans 13 amino acids. TCRdb's copy holds only in-frame clones and misses some; the assay was immunoSEQ multiplex PCR. The sample has around 170,000 clones, roughly 90% seen once; the top ten hold less than 5.5%. In regard to this clone: The antigen remains undetermined.

Study-wide results and limits: The sample set comprised mostly white British donors with more females, and clonal diversity was possibly underestimated. Close to half of all spike-specific TCRs reportedly target regions of the variants that are unmutated. Spike as a whole was targeted by vaccine-associated CD4 TCRs, dominant at 160-218 and 743-854.

The TCR sequence derives from an adult in good health. J is TRBJ2-3 and V is TRBV6-5; unclear D gene. The sequencing here drew on peripheral blood, taken on day 0 of AZD1222 vaccination. The CDR3 DNA reads as TGTGCCAGCAGGGGTAGAAGCACAGATACGCAGTATTTT. The encoded protein is CASRGRSTDTQYF.